The source of this TCR beta chain is a study of OX40 agonist ivuxolimab in advanced cancers. Study as a whole: Patients received ivuxolimab, an agonistic anti-OX40 (CD134) antibody. Hepatocellular carcinoma, melanoma, renal cell or head and neck cancer affected the dose-escalation patients. Study observations and caveats: Both CD4+ and CD8+ T cell populations in blood had undergone clonal expansion by week 6 at 0.1 to 3.0 mg/kg.

The investigators sampled blood at baseline, at cycle 4 day 1, and at cycle 7 day 1. Trimming left V 3 bases short and J 5 bases short, with 7 bases between. The CDR3 runs to 12 residues. From germline, CDR1 is MDHEN and CDR2 SYDVKM. Details on this clone: No antigen is known for it.

Data came from immunoSEQ multiplex PCR; TCRdb stores just in-frame clones and leaves some out. The table records 90,000 to 100,000 clones, approximately 86% of them present only once. This chain connects TRBV28 to TRBJ1-1; D might be TRBD1 (5 bases). This specimen was CD4+ or CD8+ T cells sorted from blood, taken in a trial of the OX40 agonist ivuxolimab. This receptor was obtained from an adult with an advanced solid tumor such as melanoma, head and neck, liver or kidney cancer. The CDR3 spells CASSFAGTEAFF. In DNA form, the CDR3 reads TGTGCCAGCAGTTTTGCAGGGACTGAAGCTTTCTTT.